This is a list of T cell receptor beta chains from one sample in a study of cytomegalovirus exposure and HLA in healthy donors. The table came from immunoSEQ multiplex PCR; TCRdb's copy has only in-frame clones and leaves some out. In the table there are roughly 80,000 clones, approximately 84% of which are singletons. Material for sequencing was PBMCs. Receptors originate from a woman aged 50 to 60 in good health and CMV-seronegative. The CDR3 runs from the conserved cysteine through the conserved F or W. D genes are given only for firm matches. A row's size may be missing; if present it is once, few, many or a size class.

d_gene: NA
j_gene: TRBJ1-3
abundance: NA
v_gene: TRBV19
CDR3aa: CASSKHSGNTIYF
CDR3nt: TGTGCCAGTAGTAAACACTCTGGAAACACCATATATTTT

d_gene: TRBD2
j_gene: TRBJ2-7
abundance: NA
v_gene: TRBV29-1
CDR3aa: CSVELAGTYEQYF
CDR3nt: TGCAGCGTTGAGCTAGCGGGGACCTACGAGCAGTACTTC

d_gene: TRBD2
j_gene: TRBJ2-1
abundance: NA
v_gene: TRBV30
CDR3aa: CAWSGTSVANEQFF
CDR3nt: TGTGCCTGGAGTGGAACTAGCGTGGCAAATGAGCAGTTCTTC

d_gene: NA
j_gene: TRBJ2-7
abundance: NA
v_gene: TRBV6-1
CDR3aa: CASIPSLGLPYEQYF
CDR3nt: TGTGCCAGCATTCCATCTCTAGGTCTTCCCTACGAGCAGTACTTC

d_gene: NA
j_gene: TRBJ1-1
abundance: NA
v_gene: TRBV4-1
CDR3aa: CASSQPTGVMAEAFF
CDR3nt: TGCGCCAGCAGCCAACCGACGGGAGTGATGGCTGAAGCTTTCTTT

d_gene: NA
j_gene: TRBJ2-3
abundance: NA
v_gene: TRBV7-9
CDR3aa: CASSFAELGDTQYF
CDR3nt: TGTGCCAGCAGCTTCGCGGAGTTGGGTGATACGCAGTATTTT

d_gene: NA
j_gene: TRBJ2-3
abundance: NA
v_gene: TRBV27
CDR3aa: CASSLSTITSGDTQYF
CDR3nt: TGTGCCAGCAGTTTATCGACTATTACTAGTGGAGATACGCAGTATTTT

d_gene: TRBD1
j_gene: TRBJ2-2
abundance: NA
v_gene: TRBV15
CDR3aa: CATSGTVAGELFF
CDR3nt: TGTGCCACCAGCGGGACAGTGGCCGGGGAGCTGTTTTTT

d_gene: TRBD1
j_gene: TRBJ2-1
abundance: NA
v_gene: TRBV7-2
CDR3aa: CASSPNRGQTYNEQFF
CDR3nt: TGTGCCAGCAGCCCAAACAGGGGGCAAACCTACAATGAGCAGTTCTTC

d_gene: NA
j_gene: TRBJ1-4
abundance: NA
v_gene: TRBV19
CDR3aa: CASSWRDFEKLFF
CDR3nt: TGTGCCAGTAGTTGGCGGGATTTTGAAAAACTGTTTTTT

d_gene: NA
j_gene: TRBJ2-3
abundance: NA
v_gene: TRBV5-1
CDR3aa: CASSLGGGGSQDTQYF
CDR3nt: TGCGCCAGCAGCCTTGGGGGGGGCGGGTCACAAGATACGCAGTATTTT

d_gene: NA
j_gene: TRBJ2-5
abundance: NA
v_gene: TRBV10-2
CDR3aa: CASSESSETQYF
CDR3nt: TGCGCCAGCAGTGAGTCCTCGGAGACCCAGTACTTC

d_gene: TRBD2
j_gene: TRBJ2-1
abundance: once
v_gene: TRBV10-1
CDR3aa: CASSEGGGGSYNEQFF
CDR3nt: TGCGCCAGCAGTGAGGGGGGGGGAGGCTCCTACAATGAGCAGTTCTTC

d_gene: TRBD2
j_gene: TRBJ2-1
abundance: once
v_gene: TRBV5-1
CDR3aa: CASSRGTSGRAGNEQFF
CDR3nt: TGCGCCAGCAGCCGGGGGACTAGCGGGAGGGCCGGTAATGAGCAGTTCTTC

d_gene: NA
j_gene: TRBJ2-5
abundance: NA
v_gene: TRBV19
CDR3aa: CASSIPSGNQYF
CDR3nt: TGTGCCAGTAGTATACCCTCAGGGAACCAGTACTTC

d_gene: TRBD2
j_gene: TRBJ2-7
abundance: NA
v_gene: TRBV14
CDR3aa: CASSSSAGGIYEQYF
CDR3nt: TGTGCCAGCAGCTCCTCGGCGGGAGGGATCTACGAGCAGTACTTC

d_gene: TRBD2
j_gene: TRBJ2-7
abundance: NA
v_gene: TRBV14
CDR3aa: CASSQTGTSGSWGIHYEQYF
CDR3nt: TGTGCCAGCAGCCAGACCGGGACTAGCGGGAGCTGGGGGATACACTACGAGCAGTACTTC

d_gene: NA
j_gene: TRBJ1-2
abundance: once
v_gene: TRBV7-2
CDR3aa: CASSLAGTILNYGYTF
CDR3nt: TGTGCCAGCAGCCTAGCGGGGACAATATTAAACTATGGCTACACCTTC

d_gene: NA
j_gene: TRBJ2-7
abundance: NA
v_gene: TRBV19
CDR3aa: CASSIGETATYEQYF
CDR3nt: TGTGCCAGTAGTATAGGCGAGACAGCTACCTACGAGCAGTACTTC

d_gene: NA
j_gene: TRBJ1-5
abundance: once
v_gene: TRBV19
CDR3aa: CASSIGGSSGQPQHF
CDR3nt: TGTGCCAGTAGTATAGGGGGCAGCTCTGGGCAGCCCCAGCATTTT

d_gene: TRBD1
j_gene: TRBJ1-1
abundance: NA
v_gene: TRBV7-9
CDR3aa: CASSLWTGGNTEAFF
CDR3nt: TGTGCCAGCAGCTTATGGACAGGGGGGAACACTGAAGCTTTCTTT

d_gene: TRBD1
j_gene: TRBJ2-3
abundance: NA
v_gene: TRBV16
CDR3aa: CASSQSPGQGATDTQYF
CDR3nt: TGTGCCAGCAGCCAATCCCCAGGACAGGGGGCCACAGATACGCAGTATTTT

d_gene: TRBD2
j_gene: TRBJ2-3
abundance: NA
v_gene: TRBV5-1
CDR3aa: CASSVGTSGKGDTQYF
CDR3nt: TGCGCCAGCAGCGTCGGGACTAGCGGGAAAGGAGATACGCAGTATTTT

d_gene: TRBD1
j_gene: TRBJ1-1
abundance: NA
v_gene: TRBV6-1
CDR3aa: CASSRDRANTEAFF
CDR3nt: TGTGCCAGCAGTAGGGACAGGGCGAACACTGAAGCTTTCTTT

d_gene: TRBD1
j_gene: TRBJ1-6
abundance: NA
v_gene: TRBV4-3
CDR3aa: CASSQDRGTGRRTPLHF
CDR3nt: TGCGCCAGCAGCCAAGACCGAGGGACAGGGAGAAGGACACCCCTCCACTTT

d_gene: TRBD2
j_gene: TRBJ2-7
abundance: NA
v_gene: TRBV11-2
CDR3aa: CASSLERSSGSPTYEQYF
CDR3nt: TGTGCCAGCAGCTTAGAGAGGTCTAGCGGGAGCCCCACCTACGAGCAGTACTTC

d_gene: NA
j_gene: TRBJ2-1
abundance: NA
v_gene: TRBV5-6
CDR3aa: CASSVVRDFPYNEQFF
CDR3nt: TGTGCCAGCAGCGTCGTCCGGGACTTCCCCTACAATGAGCAGTTCTTC

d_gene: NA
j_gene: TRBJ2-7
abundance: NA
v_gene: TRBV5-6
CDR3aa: CASSTEVLPDEQYF
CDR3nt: TGTGCCAGCAGCACGGAGGTCCTTCCGGACGAGCAGTACTTC

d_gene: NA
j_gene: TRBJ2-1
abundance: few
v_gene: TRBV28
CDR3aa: CASSLVARLSYNEQFF
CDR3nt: TGTGCCAGCAGTTTAGTAGCGCGCCTCTCCTACAATGAGCAGTTCTTC

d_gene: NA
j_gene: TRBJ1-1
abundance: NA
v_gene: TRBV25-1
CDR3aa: CASIERGAGHTEAFF
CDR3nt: TGTGCCAGCATCGAAAGGGGCGCGGGGCACACTGAAGCTTTCTTT

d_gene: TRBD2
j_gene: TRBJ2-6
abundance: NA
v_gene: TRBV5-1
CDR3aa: CASSLDGFAGGLTGANVLTF
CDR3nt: TGCGCCAGCAGCTTGGACGGTTTTGCGGGGGGGCTTACTGGGGCCAACGTCCTGACTTTC

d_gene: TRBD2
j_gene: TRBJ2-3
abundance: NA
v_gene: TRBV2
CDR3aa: CASLGRGRDTQYF
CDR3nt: TGTGCCAGCCTCGGGAGGGGGAGAGATACGCAGTATTTT

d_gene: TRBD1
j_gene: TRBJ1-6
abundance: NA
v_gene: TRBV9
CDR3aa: CASSVGRGPDNSPLHF
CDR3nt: TGTGCCAGCAGCGTCGGGAGGGGGCCTGATAATTCACCCCTCCACTTT

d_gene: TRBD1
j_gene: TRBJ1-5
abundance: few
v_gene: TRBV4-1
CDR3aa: CASSQDPDRSYQPQHF
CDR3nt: TGCGCCAGCAGCCAAGATCCGGACAGGTCATATCAGCCCCAGCATTTT

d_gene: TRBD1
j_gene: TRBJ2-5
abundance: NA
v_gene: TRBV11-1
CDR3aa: CASSPSRGHRETQYF
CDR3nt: TGTGCCAGCAGCCCTAGCAGGGGGCACAGGGAGACCCAGTACTTC

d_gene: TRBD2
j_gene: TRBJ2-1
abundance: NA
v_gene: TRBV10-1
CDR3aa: CASSEGLAGVDEQFF
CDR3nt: TGCGCCAGCAGTGAGGGACTAGCGGGAGTTGATGAGCAGTTCTTC